This record looks at one TCR beta chain sequence and its context. The specificity of this receptor is unknown. No much larger clonotype is one base removed from it; base qualities were not supplied. This sample stems from a study of technical replicates of blood from several donors (dated by TCRdb to about 2017). V and J are truncated by 4 bases and 0 bases respectively, leaving an intervening sequence of 10 bases. From its cysteine to its phenylalanine, the CDR3 spans 14 amino acids. Of all the DNA, just the CDR3 is kept, 42 bases in frame from base 1. Taken from the germline V gene, the CDR1 and CDR2 loops are SGHDT and YYEEEE. The library was produced with the immunoSEQ multiplex PCR assay. TCRdb obtained this table from immuneACCESS and retained in-frame rearrangements with V and J assigned. These tables miss some clones; where compared with another copy, unresolved V genes account for less than half of the shortfall, and the remainder is unexplained. Here the sample has roughly 68,000 clones; about 87% occur a single time. The top ten clonotypes cover 5.1% of the sample.

Sequencing was performed on PBMCs. The origin of this receptor is a human donor in good health. Some clones in this sample may be carry-over from other donors' samples. The chain is made from TRBV5-6 and TRBJ2-5, with a tentative D gene TRBD2 over 6 matching bases. The CDR3 amino acid sequence is: CASSLGTYQETQYF. The DNA is as follows: TGTGCCAGCAGCCTCGGGACTTACCAAGAGACCCAGTACTTC.